This entry lists 7 T cell receptor beta chains sequenced from one sample in a study of technical replicates of blood from several donors. Clones were read by immunoSEQ multiplex PCR, and TCRdb kept only the in-frame ones, dropping some. The sample consists of roughly 80,000 clones, about 88% of them appearing once. The sequenced sample consisted of T cells isolated from PBMCs. The source of these receptors is a human donor in good health.

The chain is built from TRBV6-5 and TRBJ2-1; unclear D gene. The V gene's germline CDR1 is MNHEY and CDR2 SVGAGI. This CDR3 comprises 14 residues. Deletions cut 2 bases from V and 0 bases from J, with 5 bases between. The CDR3 sequence: CASSYRSSYNEQFF. CDR3 DNA: TGTGCCAGCAGTTACAGGAGCTCCTACAATGAGCAGTTCTTC.

This clone turned up a few times. The rearrangement joins TRBV11-2 to TRBJ1-1, with 7 bases fitting TRBD1. The V gene end was trimmed by 4 bases and the J gene end by 2 bases; junction bases not matched to a gene: 7. The length of the CDR3 is 15 residues. CDR1 and CDR2 (germline): SGHAT, FQNNGV. This chain's CDR3 is CASSSFRDSNTEAFF. DNA of the CDR3: TGTGCCAGCAGCTCGTTCCGGGACAGTAACACTGAAGCTTTCTTT.

The J gene is TRBJ1-1, the V gene TRBV7-6; D is perhaps TRBD1 (5 bases). This CDR3 has 15 amino acids. Per germline, CDR1 SGHVS and CDR2 FNYEAQ. The V end was cut by 4 bases, the J end by 2 bases, with 14 bases between. The CDR3 here is CASSSTRQTNTEAFF. The CDR3, as DNA: TGTGCCAGCAGCTCCACCAGACAGACCAACACTGAAGCTTTCTTT.

CDR3 protein: CASSRDQGTDTQYF. The DNA of the CDR3 is TGCGCCAGCAGCCGCGACCAGGGGACAGATACGCAGTATTTT. The rearrangement links TRBV5-1 to TRBJ2-3; D is perhaps TRBD1 (6 bases). Germline V lookup: CDR1 SGHRS, CDR2 YFSETQ. The CDR3 loop spans 14 amino acids. Trimming cost V 4 bases and J 3 bases, with 12 bases left between them. Using reference TRBV5-1 and TRBJ2-3 for the parts outside the CDR3, the full variable domain is KAGVTQTPRYLIKTRGQQVTLSCSPISGHRSVSWYQQTPGQGLQFLFEYFSETQRNKGNFPGRFSGRQFSNSRSEMNVSTLELGDSALYLCASSRDQGTDTQYFGPGTRLTVL.

The chain has TRBV7-2 and TRBJ1-2, with D unresolved. V was pared by 3 bases and J by 2 bases, with 10 bases between. The CDR3 covers 14 residues. CDR1 and CDR2 (germline): SGHTA, FQGNSA. The CDR3 spells CASSFTTGNYGYTF. CDR3 sequence (DNA): TGTGCCAGCAGCTTCACTACCGGAAACTATGGCTACACCTTC.

The rearrangement uses TRBV30 and TRBJ2-3; D is perhaps TRBD1 (6 bases). Trimming pared 7 bases from V and 7 bases from J, leaving 18 bases between. Per the germline V gene, CDR1 is GTSNPN and CDR2 is SVGIG (reference sequence). The CDR3 is made up of 13 amino acids. Written as DNA, the CDR3 is TGTGCCTTAACAGGGACCTCTTTGAATACGCAGTATTTT. Translated, it gives CALTGTSLNTQYF.

V and J are TRBV19 and TRBJ1-5, with D uncertain. The CDR3 has 14 residues. CDR1 is LNHDA and CDR2 is SQIVND in the germline V gene (reference sequence). V gave up 5 bases and J gave up 1 base, with 9 bases separating them. In DNA form, the CDR3 reads TGTGCCAGTAGTTATGGGCAAAGCAATCAGCCCCAGCATTTT. It yields the protein CASSYGQSNQPQHF.